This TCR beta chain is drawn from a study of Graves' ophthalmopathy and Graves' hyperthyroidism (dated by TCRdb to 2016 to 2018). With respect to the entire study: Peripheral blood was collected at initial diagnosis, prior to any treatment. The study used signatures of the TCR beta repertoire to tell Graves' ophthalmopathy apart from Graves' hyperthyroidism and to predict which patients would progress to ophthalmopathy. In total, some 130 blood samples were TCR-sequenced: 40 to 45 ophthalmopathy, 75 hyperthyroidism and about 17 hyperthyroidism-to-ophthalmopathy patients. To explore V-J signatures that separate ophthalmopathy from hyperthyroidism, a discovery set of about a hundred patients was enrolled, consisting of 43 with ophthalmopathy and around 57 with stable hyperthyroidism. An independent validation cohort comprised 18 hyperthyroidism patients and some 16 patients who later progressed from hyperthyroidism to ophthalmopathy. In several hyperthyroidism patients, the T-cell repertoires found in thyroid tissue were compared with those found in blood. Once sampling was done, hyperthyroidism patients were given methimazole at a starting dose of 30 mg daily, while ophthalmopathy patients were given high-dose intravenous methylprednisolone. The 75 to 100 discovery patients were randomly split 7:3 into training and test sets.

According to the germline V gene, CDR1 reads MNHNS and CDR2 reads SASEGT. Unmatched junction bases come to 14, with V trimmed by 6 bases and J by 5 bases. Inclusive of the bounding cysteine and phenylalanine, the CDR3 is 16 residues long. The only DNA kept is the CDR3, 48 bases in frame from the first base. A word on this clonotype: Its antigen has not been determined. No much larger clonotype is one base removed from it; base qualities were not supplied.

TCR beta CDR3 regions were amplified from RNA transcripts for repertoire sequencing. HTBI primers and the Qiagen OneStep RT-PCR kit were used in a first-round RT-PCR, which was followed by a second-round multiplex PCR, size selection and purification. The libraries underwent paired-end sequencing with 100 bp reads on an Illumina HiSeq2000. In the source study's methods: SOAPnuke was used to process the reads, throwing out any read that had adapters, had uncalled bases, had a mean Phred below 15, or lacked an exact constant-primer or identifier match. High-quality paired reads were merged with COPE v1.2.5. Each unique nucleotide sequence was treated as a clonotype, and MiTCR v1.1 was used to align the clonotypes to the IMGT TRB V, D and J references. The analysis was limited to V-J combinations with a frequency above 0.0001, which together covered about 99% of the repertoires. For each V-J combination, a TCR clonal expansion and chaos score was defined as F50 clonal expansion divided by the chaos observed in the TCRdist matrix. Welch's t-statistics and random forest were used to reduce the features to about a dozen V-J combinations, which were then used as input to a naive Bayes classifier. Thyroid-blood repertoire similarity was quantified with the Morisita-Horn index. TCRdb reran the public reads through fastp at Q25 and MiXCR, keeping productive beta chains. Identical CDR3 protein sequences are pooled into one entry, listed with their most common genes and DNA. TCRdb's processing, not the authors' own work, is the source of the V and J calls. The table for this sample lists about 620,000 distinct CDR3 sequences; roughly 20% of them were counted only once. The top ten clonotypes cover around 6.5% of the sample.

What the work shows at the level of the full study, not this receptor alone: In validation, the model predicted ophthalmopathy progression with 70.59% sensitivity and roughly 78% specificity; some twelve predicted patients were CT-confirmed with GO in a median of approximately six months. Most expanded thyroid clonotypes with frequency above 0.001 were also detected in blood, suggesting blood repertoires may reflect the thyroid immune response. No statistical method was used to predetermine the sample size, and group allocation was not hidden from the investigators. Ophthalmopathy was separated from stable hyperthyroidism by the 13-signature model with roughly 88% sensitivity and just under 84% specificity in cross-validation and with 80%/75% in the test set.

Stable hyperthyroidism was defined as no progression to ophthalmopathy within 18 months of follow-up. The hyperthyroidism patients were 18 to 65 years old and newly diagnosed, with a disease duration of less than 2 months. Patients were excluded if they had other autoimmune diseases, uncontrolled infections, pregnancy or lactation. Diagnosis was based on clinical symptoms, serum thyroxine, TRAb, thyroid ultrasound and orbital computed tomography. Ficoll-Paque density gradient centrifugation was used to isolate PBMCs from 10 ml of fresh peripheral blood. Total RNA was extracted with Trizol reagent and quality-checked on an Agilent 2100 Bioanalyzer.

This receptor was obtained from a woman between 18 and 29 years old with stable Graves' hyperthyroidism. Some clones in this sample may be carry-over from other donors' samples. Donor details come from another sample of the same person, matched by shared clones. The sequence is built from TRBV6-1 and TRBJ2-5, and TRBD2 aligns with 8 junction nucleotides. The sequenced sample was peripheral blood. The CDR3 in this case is CASSRETGGARETQYF. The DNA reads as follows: TGTGCCAGCAGCCGAGAGACGGGGGGGGCCCGTGAGACCCAGTACTTC.